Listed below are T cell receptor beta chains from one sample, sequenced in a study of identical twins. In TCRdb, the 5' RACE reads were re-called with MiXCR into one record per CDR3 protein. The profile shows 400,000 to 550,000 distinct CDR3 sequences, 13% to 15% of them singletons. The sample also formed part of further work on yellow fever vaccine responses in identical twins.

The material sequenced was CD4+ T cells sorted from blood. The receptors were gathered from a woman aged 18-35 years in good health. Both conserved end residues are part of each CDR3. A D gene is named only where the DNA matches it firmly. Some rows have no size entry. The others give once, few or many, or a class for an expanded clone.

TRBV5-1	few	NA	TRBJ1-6	CASSLEGNNSPLHF	TGCGCCAGCAGCTTGGAGGGGAACAATTCACCCCTCCACTTT
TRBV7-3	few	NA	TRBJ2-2	CASSLGGPSNTGELFF	TGTGCCAGCAGCTTAGGTGGGCCAAGTAACACCGGGGAGCTGTTTTTT
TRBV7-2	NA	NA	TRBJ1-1	CASSPRGRLDHEAFF	TGTGCCAGCAGCCCCCGGGGACGCCTTGACCATGAAGCTTTCTTT
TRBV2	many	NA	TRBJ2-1	CASARGGVSNNEQFF	TGTGCCAGCGCCCGGGGAGGAGTGTCGAACAATGAGCAGTTCTTC
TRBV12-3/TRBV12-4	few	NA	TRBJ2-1	CASRWGRSGNEQFF	TGTGCCAGCAGGTGGGGGAGATCGGGAAATGAGCAGTTCTTC
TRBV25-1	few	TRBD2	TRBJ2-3	CASSLEGGANTQYF	TGTGCCAGCAGCCTTGAGGGAGGGGCGAATACGCAGTATTTT
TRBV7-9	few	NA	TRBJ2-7	CASSQRTAYEQYF	TGTGCCAGCAGCCAGAGGACAGCCTACGAGCAGTACTTC
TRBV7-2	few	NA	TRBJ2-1	CASSLMGGAYNEQFF	TGTGCCAGCAGCTTAATGGGGGGCGCCTACAATGAGCAGTTCTTC
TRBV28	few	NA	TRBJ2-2	CASSPFSGNTGELFF	TGTGCCAGCAGTCCCTTTAGCGGGAACACCGGGGAGCTGTTTTTT
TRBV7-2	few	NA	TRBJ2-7	CASSYLPGGGGGYEQYF	TGTGCCAGCAGCTACCTCCCCGGCGGGGGCGGTGGCTACGAGCAGTACTTC
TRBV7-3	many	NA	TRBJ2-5	CASSPQGNQETQYF	TGTGCCAGCAGCCCTCAGGGTAACCAAGAGACCCAGTACTTC
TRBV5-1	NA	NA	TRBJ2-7	CASSKQEGSYEQYF	TGCGCCAGCAGTAAGCAGGAGGGGTCCTACGAGCAGTACTTC
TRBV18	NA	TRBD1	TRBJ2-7	CASSPNRGYEQYF	TGTGCCAGCTCACCAAACAGGGGGTACGAGCAGTACTTC
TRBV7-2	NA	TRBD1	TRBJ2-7	CASSLGRRGDRPYEQYF	TGTGCCAGCAGCTTAGGTCGTAGGGGGGACAGGCCCTACGAGCAGTACTTC
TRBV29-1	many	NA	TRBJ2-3	CSLRGRGSTDTQYF	TGCAGCCTGCGGGGGCGGGGGAGCACAGATACGCAGTATTTT
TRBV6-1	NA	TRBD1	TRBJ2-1	CASGTGGASLIEQFF	TGTGCCAGCGGGACAGGGGGCGCGTCTCTTATTGAGCAGTTCTTC
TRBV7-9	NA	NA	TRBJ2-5	CASSPGTGGYQETQYF	TGTGCCAGCAGCCCCGGGACTGGGGGTTACCAAGAGACCCAGTACTTC
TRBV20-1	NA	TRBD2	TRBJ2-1	CSARPPGLAFNEQFF	TGCAGTGCTAGACCCCCGGGACTAGCGTTCAATGAGCAGTTCTTC
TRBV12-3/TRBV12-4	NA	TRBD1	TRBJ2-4	CAICRDSKFNLAKNIQYF	TGTGCCATCTGTAGGGACAGTAAATTCAATTTAGCCAAAAACATTCAGTACTTC
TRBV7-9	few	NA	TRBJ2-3	CASSSGGGWGDTQYF	TGTGCCAGCAGCAGCGGCGGGGGCTGGGGAGATACGCAGTATTTT
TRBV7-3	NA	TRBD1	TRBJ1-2	CASSSGQGDYGYTF	TGTGCCAGCAGCTCAGGACAGGGCGACTATGGCTACACCTTC
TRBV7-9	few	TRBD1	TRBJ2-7	CASSSRQGQGYEQYF	TGTGCCAGCAGCTCCCGACAGGGGCAGGGCTACGAGCAGTACTTC
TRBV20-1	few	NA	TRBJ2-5	CSAQHLQETQYF	TGCAGTGCTCAACACCTCCAAGAGACCCAGTACTTC
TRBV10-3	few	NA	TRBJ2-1	CAISEPLSYNEQFF	TGTGCCATCAGTGAGCCTCTTTCCTACAATGAGCAGTTCTTC
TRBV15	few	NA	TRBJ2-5	CATSRDPRETQYF	TGTGCCACCAGCAGAGATCCCCGAGAGACCCAGTACTTC
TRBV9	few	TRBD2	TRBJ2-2	CASSQRGAGELFF	TGTGCCAGCAGCCAACGGGGGGCCGGGGAGCTGTTTTTT
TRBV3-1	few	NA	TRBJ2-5	CASSQGSSGAETQYF	TGTGCCAGCAGCCAAGGTAGTTCAGGGGCGGAGACCCAGTACTTC
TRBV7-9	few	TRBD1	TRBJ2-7	CASSARDSYEQYF	TGTGCCAGCAGCGCCCGGGACAGCTACGAGCAGTACTTC
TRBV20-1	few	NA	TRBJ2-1	CSARGPPGGEQFF	TGCAGTGCTAGAGGTCCTCCCGGAGGTGAGCAGTTCTTC
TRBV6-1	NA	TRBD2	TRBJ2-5	CASKGGNQETQYF	TGTGCCAGCAAGGGAGGGAACCAAGAGACCCAGTACTTC
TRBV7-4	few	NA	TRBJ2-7	CASSLFGRVSALTPSINYEQYF	TGTGCCAGCAGCTTATTCGGCAGGGTGTCTGCACTAACCCCCTCCATCAACTACGAGCAGTACTTC
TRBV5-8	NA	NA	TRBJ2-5	CASSLKVSFQETQYF	TGTGCCAGCAGCTTGAAAGTTTCCTTCCAAGAGACCCAGTACTTC
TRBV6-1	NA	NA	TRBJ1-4	CASERPLGNNNEKLFF	TGTGCCAGTGAACGGCCACTGGGGAATAATAATGAAAAACTGTTTTTT
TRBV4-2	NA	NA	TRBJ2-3	CASSSDLLGTDTQYF	TGTGCCAGCAGCTCGGACCTTCTTGGCACAGATACGCAGTATTTT
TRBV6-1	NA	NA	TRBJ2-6	CASSPGFAGANVLTF	TGTGCCAGCAGTCCAGGGTTCGCTGGGGCCAACGTCCTGACTTTC
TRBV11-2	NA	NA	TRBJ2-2	CASSPGTSSTGELFF	TGTGCCAGCAGCCCCGGGACATCGTCCACCGGGGAGCTGTTTTTT
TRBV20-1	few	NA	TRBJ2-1	CSARVASESSYNEQFF	TGCAGTGCTAGAGTGGCTAGCGAAAGCTCCTACAATGAGCAGTTCTTC
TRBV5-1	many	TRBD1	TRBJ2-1	CASSVYGQGVDEQFF	TGCGCCAGCAGCGTATACGGACAGGGAGTGGATGAGCAGTTCTTC
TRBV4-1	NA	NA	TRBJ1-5	CASSQDNYQPQHF	TGCGCCAGCAGCCAAGATAATTACCAGCCCCAGCATTTT
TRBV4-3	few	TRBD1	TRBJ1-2	CASSQVGGQGGGYTF	TGCGCCAGCAGCCAAGTGGGGGGACAGGGAGGTGGCTACACCTTC
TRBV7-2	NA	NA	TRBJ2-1	CASSLLDRYNEQFF	TGTGCCAGCAGCTTACTTGACCGATACAATGAGCAGTTCTTC
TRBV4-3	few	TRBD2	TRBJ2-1	CASSQRGPGAGDNEQFF	TGCGCCAGCAGCCAAAGGGGCCCGGGAGCGGGGGACAATGAGCAGTTCTTC
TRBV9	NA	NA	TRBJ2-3	CASSVGGHTQYF	TGTGCCAGCAGCGTAGGGGGTCATACGCAGTATTTT
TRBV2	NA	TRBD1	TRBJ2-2	CASARGPTNTGELFF	TGTGCCAGCGCGAGGGGGCCCACGAACACCGGGGAGCTGTTTTTT
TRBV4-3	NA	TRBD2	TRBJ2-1	CASSQGRGLAGYNEQFF	TGCGCCAGCAGCCAAGGGCGAGGACTAGCGGGCTACAATGAGCAGTTCTTC
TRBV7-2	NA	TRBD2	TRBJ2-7	CASSTASSGKAYEQYF	TGTGCCAGCAGCACGGCCTCTAGCGGAAAAGCCTACGAGCAGTACTTC
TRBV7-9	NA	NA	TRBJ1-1	CASSLEGAGEAFF	TGTGCCAGCAGCTTAGAAGGGGCAGGGGAAGCTTTCTTT
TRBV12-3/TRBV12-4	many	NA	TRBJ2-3	CASRLSSTDTQYF	TGTGCCAGCAGGTTGTCTAGCACAGATACGCAGTATTTT
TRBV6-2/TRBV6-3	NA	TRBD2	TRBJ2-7	CASRTSGNSYEQYF	TGTGCCAGTCGGACTAGCGGAAACTCCTACGAGCAGTACTTC
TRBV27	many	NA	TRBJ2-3	CASSLRKNTDTQYF	TGTGCCAGCAGTCTGAGAAAAAATACAGATACGCAGTATTTT
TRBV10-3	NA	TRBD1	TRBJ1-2	CAISGPGQGSDGYTF	TGTGCCATCAGTGGGCCGGGACAGGGATCGGATGGCTACACCTTC
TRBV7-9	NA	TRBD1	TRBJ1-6	CASSPGTGITNSPLHF	TGTGCCAGCAGCCCTGGGACAGGGATAACTAATTCACCCCTCCACTTT
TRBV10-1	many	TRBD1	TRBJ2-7	CASSTGTGGREQYF	TGCGCCAGCAGTACCGGGACAGGGGGTCGCGAGCAGTACTTC
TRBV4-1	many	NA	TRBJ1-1	CASSPLEAFF	TGCGCCAGCAGCCCCCTTGAAGCTTTCTTT